The 24 T cell receptor beta chains presented below share a single source sample, sequenced in a study of shared clonotypes between healthy human individuals. Repertoires were generated with immunoSEQ multiplex PCR, while TCRdb's copy carries only in-frame clones and drops some. The sample lists around 1.4 million clones; about 98.5% were seen once. Sequencing was performed on naive CD4+ T cells sorted from blood. As to subset: CD45RA+ positively selected. The source of these receptors is a man aged 25-40 years in good health.

V usage is TRBV5-4 and J usage is TRBJ1-4, with D uncertain. This CDR3 has 16 amino acids. From germline, CDR1 is SGHNT and CDR2 YYREEE (reference sequence). Trimming stripped 3 bases from V and 5 bases from J, with 17 bases between. The CDR3 loop reads CASSSAPGIRNEKLFF. As DNA, the CDR3 is TGTGCCAGCAGCTCCGCCCCCGGGATCCGGAATGAAAAACTGTTTTTT.

The chain combines TRBV18 with TRBJ2-7, with a weak D call TRBD2 (6 bases). This CDR3 has 19 residues. Looked up from germline, CDR1 is KGHSH and CDR2 is LQKENI. V shed 3 bases and J shed 1 base, with 25 bases lying between them. The CDR3 sequence: CASSPGLLVLSGQSYEQYF. CDR3 in DNA: TGTGCCAGCTCACCTGGGTTGTTGGTTTTGAGCGGGCAATCCTACGAGCAGTACTTC.

The sample holds one count of this clone. V is TRBV15 and J is TRBJ2-1; D not certain. V lost 0 bases and J 8 bases, leaving 11 bases between the germline ends. The CDR3 loop spans 14 amino acids. CDR1 and CDR2 from the germline V gene are LNHNV and YYDKDF (reference sequence). CDR3 residues: CATSRDASQDEQFF. In nucleotides, the CDR3 is TGTGCCACCAGCAGAGATGCTAGTCAAGATGAGCAGTTCTTC.

This clone has just one count. The chain combines TRBV6-1 with TRBJ1-2, with TRBD1 matching 7 bases. This CDR3 is 15 amino acids long. Looked up from germline, CDR1 is MNHNS and CDR2 is SASEGT. J was trimmed by 6 bases and V by 5 bases; bases with no gene match: 12. CDR3 protein: CASSMGQRNRHGYTF. For the CDR3, the DNA is TGTGCCAGCAGTATGGGACAGCGTAATCGTCATGGCTACACCTTC.

The V gene is TRBV25-1, the J gene TRBJ2-7, with TRBD1 as a possible D gene (5 bases). V shed 4 bases and J shed 0 bases, with 7 bases lying between them. Germline V gives CDR1 MGHDK, CDR2 SYGVNS. The CDR3 length is 13 residues. Written as DNA, the CDR3 is TGTGCCAGCAGTGGCACAGGCTCCTACGAGCAGTACTTC. Encoded protein: CASSGTGSYEQYF.

V and J are TRBV18 and TRBJ2-5; D gene uncertain. Germline CDR1 KGHSH, CDR2 LQKENI. The CDR3 consists of 15 residues. Trimming removed 0 bases from V and 2 bases from J, with 10 bases in between. CDR3 nucleotides: TGTGCCAGCTCACCACCGGGCAGGATTCAAGAGACCCAGTACTTC. This codes for CASSPPGRIQETQYF. Variable domain in full (rest from reference TRBV18 and TRBJ2-5): NAGVMQNPRHLVRRRGQEARLRCSPMKGHSHVYWYRQLPEEGLKFMVYLQKENIIDESGMPKERFSAEFPKEGPSILRIQQVVRGDSAAYFCASSPPGRIQETQYFGPGTRLLVL.

The chain links TRBV7-2 to TRBJ2-1, with 13 bases matching TRBD2. V shed 3 bases, J shed 7 bases, and the junction held 3 bases outside the gene matches. Germline lookup yields CDR1 SGHTA and CDR2 FQGNSA. The CDR3 sequence is 15 residues long. The CDR3 protein is CASSFGLAGDNEQFF. The CDR3 DNA reads as TGTGCCAGCAGCTTCGGACTAGCGGGAGATAATGAGCAGTTCTTC.

This chain uses TRBV28 with TRBJ2-7; D gene unclear. Trimming pared 3 bases from V and 3 bases from J, leaving 9 bases between. Germline assignment: CDR1 MDHEN and CDR2 SYDVKM. This CDR3 has 13 amino acids. The CDR3 DNA sequence: TGTGCCAGCAGTTTCGGGCACGGCTACGAGCAGTACTTC. This codes for CASSFGHGYEQYF.

About this clone itself: Other nucleotide sequences in the sample specify the same CDR3. This chain uses TRBV18 with TRBJ2-3; no clear D. This CDR3 has 11 amino acids. Germline V gene lookup returns CDR1 KGHSH and CDR2 LQKENI. Deletions cut 3 bases from V and 6 bases from J, with 4 bases between. The CDR3 DNA follows: TGTGCCAGCTCACCGAGCGATACGCAGTATTTT. Translated, it gives CASSPSDTQYF.

The chain has TRBV7-9 and TRBJ2-7; D gene unclear. The V gene lost 3 bases and the J gene lost 3 bases, with 12 bases spanning the gap. The CDR3 consists of 14 residues. Germline CDR1 is SEHNR and CDR2 is FQNEAQ (reference sequence). The CDR3 spells CASSFFPPGYEQYF. The CDR3 nucleotides are TGTGCCAGCAGCTTTTTCCCGCCCGGCTACGAGCAGTACTTC.

The V call is TRBV10-3, the J call TRBJ1-4; no reliable D call. The V gene lost 0 bases and the J gene lost 7 bases, with 12 bases spanning the gap. The length of the CDR3 is 15 residues. Per germline, CDR1 ENHRY and CDR2 SYGVKD. CDR3 in amino acids: CAISESRGGREKLFF. The CDR3 DNA sequence: TGTGCCATCAGTGAGTCTCGGGGAGGTCGTGAAAAACTGTTTTTT.

This clone has just one count. The chain has TRBV28 and TRBJ2-7, with 14 bases fitting TRBD2. The length of the CDR3 is 16 residues. Per germline, CDR1 MDHEN and CDR2 SYDVKM. Germline trimming cut 7 bases from V and 0 bases from J; bases unmatched to any gene: 5. Here the CDR3 reads CASTGTSGGSSYEQYF. In DNA, the CDR3 is TGTGCCAGCACCGGGACTAGCGGGGGTAGCTCCTACGAGCAGTACTTC. Drawing the rest from reference TRBV28 and TRBJ2-7, the complete variable domain is DVKVTQSSRYLVKRTGEKVFLECVQDMDHENMFWYRQDPGLGLRLIYFSYDVKMKEKGDIPEGYSVSREKKERFSLILESASTNQTSMYLCASTGTSGGSSYEQYFGPGTRLTVT.

The chain has TRBV30 and TRBJ1-5; 8 nucleotides agree with TRBD1. The trim removed 2 bases at V and 4 bases at J, leaving 10 bases unmatched. The CDR3 length is 16 residues. Germline-derived CDR1 and CDR2 are GTSNPN and SVGIG (reference sequence). The CDR3: CAWSPPRQGRNQPQHF. CDR3 DNA: TGTGCCTGGAGTCCGCCCCGACAGGGGAGAAATCAGCCCCAGCATTTT.

V usage is TRBV11-2 and J usage is TRBJ2-1; 11 nucleotides line up with TRBD2. V lost 5 bases, J lost 6 bases, and 9 bases stayed unmatched. This CDR3 contains 16 residues. From germline, CDR1 is SGHAT and CDR2 FQNNGV. CDR3 DNA: TGTGCCAGCAGCCTGGGGAAAACTAGCGGGGGCAATGAGCAGTTCTTC. Amino acid sequence: CASSLGKTSGGNEQFF.

J is TRBJ2-4 and V is TRBV2, with 7 positions matching TRBD1. The junction had 8 bases not matched to a gene; V was cut back by 6 bases and J by 0 bases. This CDR3 is built from 16 residues. Germline CDR1 reads SNHLY; CDR2 reads FYNNEI. In DNA, the CDR3 is TGTGCCAGCAGGAAGACAGGGCCGCTAGCCAAAAACATTCAGTACTTC. Protein: CASRKTGPLAKNIQYF.

This rearrangement joins TRBV5-1 to TRBJ2-7, with 12 bases identical to TRBD2. CDR3 length equals 16 residues. With V trimmed by 2 bases and J by 1 base, 4 bases remained unmatched. Germline V gene sequence: CDR1 SGHRS, CDR2 YFSETQ. CDR3 DNA sequence: TGCGCCAGCAGCTTACTAGCGGGAGGTTCTTCCTACGAGCAGTACTTC. It yields the protein CASSLLAGGSSYEQYF.

The V call is TRBV14, the J call TRBJ2-1; D possibly corresponds to TRBD1 (5 bases). V dropped 1 base and J dropped 7 bases, with 8 bases sitting between them. CDR3 size: 13 residues. Germline CDR1 and CDR2: SGHDN and FVKESK. The CDR3 DNA follows: TGTGCCAGCAGCCAAGCCGACAGAAATGAGCAGTTCTTC. This gives the protein CASSQADRNEQFF.

The V and J genes are TRBV5-1 and TRBJ2-1; maybe TRBD2 (5 bases). CDR1 is SGHRS and CDR2 is YFSETQ in the germline V gene. The CDR3 extends over 14 amino acids. Between the trimmed V and J ends, which lost 7 bases and 8 bases, there was a span of 19 bases. The CDR3 reads CASGRLARADEQFF. CDR3 DNA: TGCGCCAGCGGCCGCTTGGCGCGGGCGGATGAGCAGTTCTTC.

The chain has TRBV7-6 and TRBJ2-3; 8 bases match TRBD1. J gave up 5 bases and V 1 base, and 11 bases lay outside the gene matches. Germline CDR1 SGHVS, CDR2 FNYEAQ. This CDR3 is 17 amino acids long. CDR3 nucleotides: TGTGCCAGCAGCTTAGGGGTCTTTGGACAGGGAGTAGATACGCAGTATTTT. Its translation is CASSLGVFGQGVDTQYF.

The J gene is TRBJ1-2, the V gene TRBV5-4, with 8 nucleotides matching TRBD1. Germline V gene sequence: CDR1 SGHNT, CDR2 YYREEE (reference sequence). The CDR3 contains 13 residues. The J segment lost 8 bases and the V segment lost 4 bases, leaving 7 bases of the junction unmatched. CDR3 sequence: CASSLQGARGYTF. The CDR3 bases are TGTGCCAGCAGCCTCCAGGGGGCGAGAGGCTACACCTTC.

This rearrangement joins TRBV7-8 to TRBJ1-2, with D perhaps TRBD1 (6 bases). The germline V gene encodes CDR1 SGHVS and CDR2 FQNEAQ. The ends were cut back, 5 bases at V and 4 bases at J, with 14 bases in the middle. The CDR3 has 14 residues. CDR3 DNA sequence: TGTGCCAGCAGCCCCCACGGGGGCGGCTATGGCTACACCTTC. Protein product: CASSPHGGGYGYTF.

The V gene is TRBV11-1, the J gene TRBJ2-3, with TRBD2 matching 10 bases. After removal of 4 bases from V and 6 bases from J, the junction contained 7 bases not matched to a gene. The CDR3 extends over 15 amino acids. Germline CDR1 reads SGHAT; CDR2 reads FQDESV (reference sequence). The CDR3 region is CASSWTSGVGDTQYF. The CDR3 DNA is TGTGCCAGCAGCTGGACTAGCGGCGTGGGGGATACGCAGTATTTT.

In the case of this clone: In the same sample, other DNA sequences code for this CDR3. This chain connects TRBV9 to TRBJ2-3; possible D gene TRBD2, 5 bases. This CDR3 spans 15 amino acids. From germline, CDR1 is SGDLS and CDR2 YYNGEE. With 0 bases removed from V and 3 bases from J, the gap between germline ends came to 11 bases. The CDR3 DNA sequence: TGTGCCAGCAGCGTAGTCGGGTCGGGGACAGATACGCAGTATTTT. This translates into CASSVVGSGTDTQYF.

The DNA of the CDR3 is TGTGCCTGGAGTGTCTATCGGTACACAGATACGCAGTATTTT. Encoded protein: CAWSVYRYTDTQYF. V gene TRBV30 combines with J gene TRBJ2-3, with D unclear. V lost 0 bases, J lost 2 bases, and 9 bases lay in between. CDR1 is GTSNPN, CDR2 SVGIG, per germline (reference sequence). The CDR3 consists of 14 residues.